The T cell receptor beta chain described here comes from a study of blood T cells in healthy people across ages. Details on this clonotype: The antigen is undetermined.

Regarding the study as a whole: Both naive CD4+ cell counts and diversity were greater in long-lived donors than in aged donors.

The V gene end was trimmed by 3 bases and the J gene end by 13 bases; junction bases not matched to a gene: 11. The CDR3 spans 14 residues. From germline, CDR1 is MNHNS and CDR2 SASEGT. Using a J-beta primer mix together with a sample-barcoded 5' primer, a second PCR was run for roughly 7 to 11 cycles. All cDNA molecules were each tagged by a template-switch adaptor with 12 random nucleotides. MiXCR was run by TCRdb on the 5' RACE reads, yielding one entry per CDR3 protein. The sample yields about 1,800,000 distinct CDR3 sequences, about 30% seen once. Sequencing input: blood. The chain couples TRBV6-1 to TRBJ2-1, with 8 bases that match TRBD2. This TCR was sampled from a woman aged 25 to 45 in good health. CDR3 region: CASSDVKFGGGQFF. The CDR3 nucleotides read TGTGCCAGCAGTGACGTAAAATTCGGGGGGGGCCAGTTCTTC.